The T cell receptor beta chain described here comes from a study of T cell responses to AZD1222 COVID-19 vaccine. Here immunoSEQ multiplex PCR was the method, and the copy in TCRdb shows in-frame clones only, minus some. The sample has about 160,000 clones, 85% to 90% seen once. Study outcomes and limitations: Most donors were white British and more were female, and clonal diversity was possibly underestimated. Nearly half of spike-specific TCRs reportedly go after variant regions that carry no mutations. Across spike, vaccine-associated CD4 TCRs were found, dominant at 160-218 and 743-854. Researchers took repertoire samples only after the peak T cell response had come.

This CDR3 comprises 13 residues. Germline CDR1 reads LGHNA; CDR2 reads YSLEER. The V end was cut by 0 bases, the J end by 5 bases, with 5 bases between. To note about this clone: Its matching antigen is unknown.

This clonotype was obtained from an adult who received the AZD1222 COVID-19 vaccine. This sequence joins TRBV4-3 and TRBJ1-3; D is unclear. The material sequenced was peripheral blood, taken 28 days after the second AZD1222 dose. CDR3 loop: CASSQEVRNTIYF. In DNA, the CDR3 is TGCGCCAGCAGCCAAGAGGTCAGAAACACCATATATTTT.